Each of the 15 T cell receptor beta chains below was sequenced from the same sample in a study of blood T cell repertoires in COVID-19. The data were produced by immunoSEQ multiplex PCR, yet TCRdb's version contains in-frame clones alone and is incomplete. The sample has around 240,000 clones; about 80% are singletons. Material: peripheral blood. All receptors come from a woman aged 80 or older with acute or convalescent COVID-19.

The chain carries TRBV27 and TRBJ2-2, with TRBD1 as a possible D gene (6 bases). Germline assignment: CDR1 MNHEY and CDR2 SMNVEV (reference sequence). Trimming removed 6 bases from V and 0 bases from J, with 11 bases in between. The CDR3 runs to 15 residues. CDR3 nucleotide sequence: TGTGCCAGCAGAGACTGGACAGCGAACACCGGGGAGCTGTTTTTT. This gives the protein CASRDWTANTGELFF.

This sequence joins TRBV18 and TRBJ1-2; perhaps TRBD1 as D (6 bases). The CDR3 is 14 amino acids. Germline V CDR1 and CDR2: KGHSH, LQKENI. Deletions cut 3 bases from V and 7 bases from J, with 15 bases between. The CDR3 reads CASSPRTAPGGYTF. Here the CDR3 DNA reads TGTGCCAGCTCACCTCGGACAGCCCCGGGTGGCTACACCTTC.

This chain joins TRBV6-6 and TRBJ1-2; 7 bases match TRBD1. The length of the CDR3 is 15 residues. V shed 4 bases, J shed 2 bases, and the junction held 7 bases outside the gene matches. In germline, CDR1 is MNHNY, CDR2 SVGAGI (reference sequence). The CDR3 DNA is TGTGCCAGCAGTTTTACCACGGGACAGAACTATGGCTACACCTTC. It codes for CASSFTTGQNYGYTF.

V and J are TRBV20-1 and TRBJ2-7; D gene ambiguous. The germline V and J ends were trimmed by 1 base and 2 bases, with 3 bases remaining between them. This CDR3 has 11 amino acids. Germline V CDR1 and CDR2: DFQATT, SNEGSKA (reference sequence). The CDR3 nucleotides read TGCAGTGCTAGAGGCGCCTACGAGCAGTACTTC. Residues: CSARGAYEQYF.

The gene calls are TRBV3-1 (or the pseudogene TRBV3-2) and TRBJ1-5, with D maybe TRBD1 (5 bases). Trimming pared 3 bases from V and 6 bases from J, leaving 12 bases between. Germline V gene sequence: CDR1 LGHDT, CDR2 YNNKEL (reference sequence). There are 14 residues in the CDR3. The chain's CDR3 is CASSHDLQGQPQHF. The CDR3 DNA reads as TGTGCCAGCAGCCACGACCTGCAGGGTCAGCCCCAGCATTTT.

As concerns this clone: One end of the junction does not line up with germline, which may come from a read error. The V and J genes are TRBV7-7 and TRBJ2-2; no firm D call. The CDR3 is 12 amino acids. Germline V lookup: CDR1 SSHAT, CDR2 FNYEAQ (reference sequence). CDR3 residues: CASSPPSGELFF. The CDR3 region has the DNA TGTGCTAGCAGCCCCCCCTCTGGGGAGCTGTTTTTT.

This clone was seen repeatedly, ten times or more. In DNA form, the CDR3 reads TGTGCCAGCAGCCGAACAACCGGGACTAGCGGCACAGATACGCAGTATTTT. Its translation: CASSRTTGTSGTDTQYF. The rearrangement uses TRBV7-6 and TRBJ2-3; 10 positions match TRBD2. In germline, CDR1 is SGHVS, CDR2 FNYEAQ. This CDR3 has 17 amino acids. J was trimmed by 1 base and V by 5 bases; bases with no gene match: 9. The entire variable domain, with the rest obtained from reference TRBV7-6 and TRBJ2-3, is as follows: GAGVSQSPRYKVTKRGQDVALRCDPISGHVSLYWYRQALGQGPEFLTYFNYEAQQDKSGLPNDRFSAERPEGSISTLTIQRTEQRDSAMYRCASSRTTGTSGTDTQYFGPGTRLTVL.

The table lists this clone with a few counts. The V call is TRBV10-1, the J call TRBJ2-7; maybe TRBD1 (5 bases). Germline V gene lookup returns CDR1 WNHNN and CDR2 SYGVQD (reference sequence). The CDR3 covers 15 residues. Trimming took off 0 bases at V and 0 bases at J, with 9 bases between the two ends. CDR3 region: CASSESGPSSYEQYF. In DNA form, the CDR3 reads TGCGCCAGCAGTGAGTCGGGGCCCAGCTCCTACGAGCAGTACTTC.

CDR3 residues: CASSENRASYEQYF. CDR3 sequence (DNA): TGTGCCAGCAGTGAAAACAGGGCTTCCTACGAGCAGTACTTC. The chain carries TRBV2 and TRBJ2-7; TRBD1 is a possible D gene (6 bases). Germline V gene data show CDR1 as SNHLY and CDR2 as FYNNEI. CDR3 size: 14 residues. The V end was cut by 2 bases, the J end by 1 base, with 9 bases between.

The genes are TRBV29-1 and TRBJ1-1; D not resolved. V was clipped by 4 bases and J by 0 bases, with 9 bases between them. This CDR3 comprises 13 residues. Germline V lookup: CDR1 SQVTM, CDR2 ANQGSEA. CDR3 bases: TGCAGCGTTGTCAAGAGGATGAACACTGAAGCTTTCTTT. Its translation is CSVVKRMNTEAFF.

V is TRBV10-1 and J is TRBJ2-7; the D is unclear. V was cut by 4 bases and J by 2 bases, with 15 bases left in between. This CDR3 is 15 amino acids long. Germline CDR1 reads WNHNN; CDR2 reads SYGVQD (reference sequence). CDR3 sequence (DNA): TGCGCCAGCAGTGTTATTGAAATGGGCGCCTACGAGCAGTACTTC. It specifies CASSVIEMGAYEQYF.

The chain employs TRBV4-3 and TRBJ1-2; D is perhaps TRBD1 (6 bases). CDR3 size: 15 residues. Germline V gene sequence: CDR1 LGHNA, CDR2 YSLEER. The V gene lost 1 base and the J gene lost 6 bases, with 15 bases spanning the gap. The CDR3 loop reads CASSQGQGHSNGYTF. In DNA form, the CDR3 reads TGCGCCAGCAGCCAAGGTCAGGGGCATTCGAATGGCTACACCTTC.

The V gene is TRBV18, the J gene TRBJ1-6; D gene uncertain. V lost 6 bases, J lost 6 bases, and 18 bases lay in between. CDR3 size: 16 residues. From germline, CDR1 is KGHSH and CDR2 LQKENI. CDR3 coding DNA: TGTGCCAGCTCCCGGCAAGGCGGAGGGCCTAATTCACCCCTCCACTTT. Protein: CASSRQGGGPNSPLHF. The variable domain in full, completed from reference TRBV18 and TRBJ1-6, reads NAGVMQNPRHLVRRRGQEARLRCSPMKGHSHVYWYRQLPEEGLKFMVYLQKENIIDESGMPKERFSAEFPKEGPSILRIQQVVRGDSAAYFCASSRQGGGPNSPLHFGNGTRLTVT.

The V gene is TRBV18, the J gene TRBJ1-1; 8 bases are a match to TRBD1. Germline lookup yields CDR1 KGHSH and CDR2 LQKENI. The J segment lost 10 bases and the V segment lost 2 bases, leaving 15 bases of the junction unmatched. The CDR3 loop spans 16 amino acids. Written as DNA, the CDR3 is TGTGCCAGCTCACCAGGAGGGTCAGGGGGCGTCGGGAGAGCTTTCTTT. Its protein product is CASSPGGSGGVGRAFF.

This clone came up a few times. CDR3 nucleotide sequence: TGTGCCAGCAGCGGGGGCCGGTTAGGCACTGAAGCTTTCTTT. This codes for CASSGGRLGTEAFF. The chain employs TRBV5-6 and TRBJ1-1; the D gene is possibly TRBD1 (6 bases). CDR3 length equals 14 residues. CDR1 is SGHDT and CDR2 is YYEEEE in the germline V gene. V lost 4 bases and J lost 4, with 14 bases in between.